These 17 T cell receptor beta chains share one sample of origin, sequenced in a study of CD8+ T cells in alopecia areata. TCR sequencing used cDNA made by reverse transcription of extracted RNA. Profiled with immunoSEQ multiplex PCR; TCRdb holds only in-frame clones, not every one. Among 100,000 to 150,000 clones listed, over 50% were seen once. The sample consisted of CD4+ T cells sorted from blood, taken at week 0. These receptors were taken from a human donor with alopecia areata.

The chain links TRBV28 to TRBJ1-2; D uncertain. Germline lookup yields CDR1 MDHEN and CDR2 SYDVKM. The CDR3 is 18 residues long. Between the trimmed V and J ends, which lost 1 base and 4 bases, there was a span of 22 bases. The CDR3: CASSLSPPRASRSYGYTF. CDR3 coding DNA: TGTGCCAGCAGTTTATCACCCCCTCGGGCCTCGAGGAGCTATGGCTACACCTTC.

V usage is TRBV2 and J usage is TRBJ2-7, with D possibly TRBD1 on 7 matching bases. This CDR3 is 15 amino acids long. CDR1 and CDR2 (germline): SNHLY, FYNNEI. Trimming removed 6 bases at V and 5 bases at J, with 20 bases between. The CDR3 loop reads CASSYRETGIDEQYF. CDR3 DNA sequence: TGTGCCAGCAGCTACCGGGAGACAGGGATCGACGAGCAGTACTTC.

The J gene is TRBJ2-5, the V gene TRBV5-1; 7 bases align to TRBD2. The CDR3 spans 14 residues. Germline V gene sequence: CDR1 SGHRS, CDR2 YFSETQ. With 4 bases clipped from V and 3 bases from J, the junction kept 6 bases outside the gene matches. The chain's CDR3 is CASSRSSGEETQYF. In DNA form, the CDR3 reads TGCGCCAGCAGCCGATCTAGCGGAGAAGAGACCCAGTACTTC.

This rearrangement joins TRBV19 to TRBJ1-5; D not resolved. The CDR3 totals 17 residues. Germline CDR1 is LNHDA and CDR2 is SQIVND (reference sequence). The ends were cut back, 7 bases at V and 0 bases at J, with 19 bases in the middle. The DNA for the CDR3 is TGTGCCAGTACTAACCGCGGGCAGTTCTATAGCAATCAGCCCCAGCATTTT. Translation: CASTNRGQFYSNQPQHF.

This clone has more than one count but fewer than ten. V and J are TRBV29-1 and TRBJ2-3; no firm D call. CDR1 is SQVTM, CDR2 ANQGSEA, per germline. This CDR3 is built from 13 residues. Trimming shortened V by 7 bases and J by 1 base, and 12 bases separated the two germline ends. The CDR3 region is CSGFSSGTDTQYF. CDR3 nucleotide sequence: TGCAGCGGGTTTAGCAGTGGCACAGATACGCAGTATTTT.

This chain uses TRBV7-2 with TRBJ1-1, with 7 bases lining up with TRBD1. V dropped 5 bases and J dropped 2; count of bases not matched to a gene: 8. The CDR3 has 15 residues. Per germline, CDR1 SGHTA and CDR2 FQGNSA. CDR3 region: CASSPSGTDNTEAFF. In DNA form, the CDR3 reads TGTGCCAGCAGCCCATCCGGGACAGATAACACTGAAGCTTTCTTT.

The chain links TRBV7-2 to TRBJ2-7; 7 nucleotides align to TRBD2. The V gene's germline CDR1 is SGHTA and CDR2 FQGNSA. The CDR3 runs to 15 residues. V trimming: 5 bases; J trimming: 5 bases; junction bases outside the gene matches: 12. The CDR3 nucleotides are TGTGCCAGCAGCCCGACGACCCCTGGGGGGGACGAGCAGTACTTC. Residues: CASSPTTPGGDEQYF.

V and J are TRBV11-2 and TRBJ2-5; D is possibly TRBD1 (6 bases). Germline loops: CDR1 SGHAT, CDR2 FQNNGV. The V and J ends lost 3 bases and 2 bases respectively, with 10 bases between them. This CDR3 has 14 amino acids. CDR3 amino acids: CASSFRTGQETQYF. In nucleotides, the CDR3 is TGTGCCAGCAGCTTCCGAACAGGGCAAGAGACCCAGTACTTC. Together with reference TRBV11-2 and TRBJ2-5, the CDR3 gives the full variable domain: EAGVAQSPRYKIIEKRQSVAFWCNPISGHATLYWYQQILGQGPKLLIQFQNNGVVDDSQLPKDRFSAERLKGVDSTLKIQPAKLEDSAVYLCASSFRTGQETQYFGPGTRLLVL.

The chain has TRBV7-2 and TRBJ2-5; 10 bases align to TRBD2. With V trimmed by 0 bases and J by 4 bases, 5 bases remained unmatched. The V gene's germline CDR1 is SGHTA and CDR2 FQGNSA. The CDR3 extends over 16 amino acids. CDR3: CASSLASGGASETQYF. CDR3 nucleotides: TGTGCCAGCAGCTTAGCCAGCGGGGGGGCATCAGAGACCCAGTACTTC.

This clone showed up just a few times. The chain employs TRBV4-1 and TRBJ2-3, with D uncertain. There are 15 residues in the CDR3. Deletions cut 0 bases from V and 1 base from J, with 8 bases between. Per the germline V gene, CDR1 is MGHRA and CDR2 is YSYEKL. The CDR3 nucleotides are TGCGCCAGCAGCCAAGAGTACAGCCGCACAGATACGCAGTATTTT. Translation gives CASSQEYSRTDTQYF.

This clone was picked up a small number of times. V gene TRBV7-2 combines with J gene TRBJ2-2; no clear D. V dropped 2 bases and J dropped 5 bases, with 9 bases sitting between them. The CDR3 extends over 14 amino acids. Germline values: CDR1 SGHTA, CDR2 FQGNSA. CDR3 sequence reads: CASSLSLGTGELFF. In DNA, the CDR3 is TGTGCCAGCAGCTTAAGCCTAGGAACCGGGGAGCTGTTTTTT.

V usage is TRBV28 and J usage is TRBJ2-7; 9 bases are shared with TRBD2. Losses at the gene ends were 6 bases for V and 3 bases for J; bases not matched to a gene: 9. Looked up from germline, CDR1 is MDHEN and CDR2 is SYDVKM. The CDR3 totals 15 residues. The CDR3 DNA reads as TGTGCCAGCAGCTCTATAGCGGGAGTGCTCTACGAGCAGTACTTC. This translates into CASSSIAGVLYEQYF. The whole variable domain, filled in from reference TRBV28 and TRBJ2-7, reads DVKVTQSSRYLVKRTGEKVFLECVQDMDHENMFWYRQDPGLGLRLIYFSYDVKMKEKGDIPEGYSVSREKKERFSLILESASTNQTSMYLCASSSIAGVLYEQYFGPGTRLTVT.

This chain uses TRBV7-3 with TRBJ2-3; maybe TRBD1 (5 bases). Germline V CDR1 and CDR2: SGHTA, FQGTGA. Trimming cost V 2 bases and J 5 bases, with 17 bases left between them. The CDR3 length is 16 residues. CDR3 DNA sequence: TGTGCCAGCAGCTTATTCGGCGGCCCCCAGGGAGATACGCAGTATTTT. Translated: CASSLFGGPQGDTQYF.

This clone was seen only a few times. The chain uses TRBV5-4 and TRBJ1-1; D gene uncertain. Germline CDR1 SGHNT, CDR2 YYREEE (reference sequence). This CDR3 has 13 residues. V lost 7 bases to trimming and J lost 0 bases, with 10 bases between them. The CDR3 DNA follows: TGTGCCAGCTCTCCGAGGATGAACACTGAAGCTTTCTTT. This codes for CASSPRMNTEAFF.

The rearrangement links TRBV6-8 to TRBJ2-3; 7 bases are a match to TRBD1. This CDR3 is built from 17 residues. J gave up 2 bases and V 2 bases, and 10 bases lay outside the gene matches. The germline V gene encodes CDR1 MNHGY and CDR2 SAAAGT. The CDR3 region has the DNA TGTGCCAGCAGTTACACTCGATTGCAGGGGGACACAGATACGCAGTATTTT. Protein: CASSYTRLQGDTDTQYF.

This clone was found a few times. V gene TRBV5-4 combines with J gene TRBJ2-5, with 8 positions matching TRBD1. From germline, CDR1 is SGHNT and CDR2 YYREEE (reference sequence). The trim removed 2 bases at V and 5 bases at J, leaving 5 bases unmatched. This CDR3 comprises 14 residues. The CDR3 reads CASSLRQGKETQYF. The CDR3 DNA reads as TGTGCCAGCAGCTTAAGACAGGGGAAGGAGACCCAGTACTTC.

This chain uses TRBV19 with TRBJ1-5; no clear D. Per the germline V gene, CDR1 is LNHDA and CDR2 is SQIVND (reference sequence). This CDR3 has 12 residues. Trimming took off 4 bases at V and 4 bases at J, with 5 bases between the two ends. The CDR3 loop reads CASSTLNQPQHF. The CDR3 region has the DNA TGTGCCAGTAGTACCTTAAATCAGCCCCAGCATTTT.